This passage covers 21 T cell receptor beta chains from one sample sequenced in a study of blood T cell repertoires in COVID-19. Libraries were prepared by immunoSEQ multiplex PCR; TCRdb keeps only in-frame clonotypes and omits some of them. The profile shows fewer than 500,000 clones, 70% to 85% of them singletons. Sample: peripheral blood. The receptors come from a human donor with acute or convalescent COVID-19. The donor label of this sample is uncertain.

V and J are TRBV28 and TRBJ2-1; 14 positions match TRBD2. Germline assignment: CDR1 MDHEN and CDR2 SYDVKM. Trimming cost V 4 bases and J 15 bases; bases outside gene matches: 8. The length of the CDR3 is 14 residues. CDR3 coding DNA: TGTGCCAGCAGTTCCCCGACTAGCGGGAGGGTGGGGTTCTTC. It yields the protein CASSSPTSGRVGFF.

There are many counts of this clone. Other DNA sequences in the same sample also yield this CDR3. The chain is built from TRBV5-1 and TRBJ2-2, with D tentatively TRBD1 (6 bases). This CDR3 region has 13 residues. Between the trimmed V and J ends, which lost 4 bases and 6 bases, there was a span of 10 bases. The germline V gene has CDR1 SGHRS and CDR2 YFSETQ. In DNA form, the CDR3 reads TGCGCCAGCAGCATAGGGGGACCCGGGGAGCTGTTTTTT. Translating it yields CASSIGGPGELFF.

The V gene is TRBV2, the J gene TRBJ1-1; weak D call: TRBD1 (5 bases). CDR1 is SNHLY, CDR2 FYNNEI, per germline. This CDR3 comprises 14 residues. Trimming took off 6 bases at V and 4 bases at J, with 15 bases between the two ends. The CDR3 nucleotides read TGTGCCAGCAGAAGGCTGGGGCAGGGCACTGAAGCTTTCTTT. Protein: CASRRLGQGTEAFF. Supplemented by reference TRBV2 and TRBJ1-1, the full variable domain reads EPEVTQTPSHQVTQMGQEVILRCVPISNHLYFYWYRQILGQKVEFLVSFYNNEISEKSEIFDDQFSVERPDGSNFTLKIRSTKLEDSAMYFCASRRLGQGTEAFFGQGTRLTVV.

The chain uses TRBV27 and TRBJ2-2; the D is unclear. The germline gives CDR1 MNHEY, CDR2 SMNVEV (reference sequence). CDR3 size: 11 residues. V lost 6 bases and J 5 bases, leaving 4 bases between the germline ends. CDR3 in DNA: TGTGCCAGCAGCGGGACCGGGGAGCTGTTTTTT. Residues: CASSGTGELFF.

V is TRBV7-2 and J is TRBJ1-5, with D perhaps TRBD1 (5 bases). The V end was cut by 2 bases, the J end by 0 bases, with 20 bases between. This CDR3 is built from 19 residues. Germline V gene sequence: CDR1 SGHTA, CDR2 FQGNSA. In DNA form, the CDR3 reads TGTGCCAGCAGCTTAAGGTCAGGGCAAGACCATTATAGCAATCAGCCCCAGCATTTT. As protein: CASSLRSGQDHYSNQPQHF.

The rearrangement joins TRBV11-2 to TRBJ2-1; D is undetermined. The CDR3 is 13 amino acids. The germline CDR1 and CDR2 sequences are SGHAT and FQNNGV. Trimming pared 5 bases from V and 9 bases from J, leaving 14 bases between. CDR3 loop: CASSLSPTGEQFF. Here the CDR3 DNA reads TGTGCCAGCAGCCTCTCCCCGACGGGTGAGCAGTTCTTC. Based on the CDR3 plus reference TRBV11-2 and TRBJ2-1, the full variable domain is EAGVAQSPRYKIIEKRQSVAFWCNPISGHATLYWYQQILGQGPKLLIQFQNNGVVDDSQLPKDRFSAERLKGVDSTLKIQPAKLEDSAVYLCASSLSPTGEQFFGPGTRLTVL.

The chain is built from TRBV7-2 and TRBJ1-5; D remains unclear. V was pared by 1 base and J by 5 bases, with 6 bases between. The germline CDR1 and CDR2 sequences are SGHTA and FQGNSA. This CDR3 has 13 amino acids. The chain's CDR3 is CASSLVRDQPQHF. CDR3 DNA sequence: TGTGCCAGCAGCTTAGTGCGTGATCAGCCCCAGCATTTT.

V usage is TRBV28 and J usage is TRBJ1-1; the D is unclear. The CDR3 loop spans 14 amino acids. The V gene lost 2 bases and the J gene lost 0 bases, with 7 bases spanning the gap. CDR1 is MDHEN and CDR2 is SYDVKM in the germline V gene. In DNA, the CDR3 is TGTGCCAGCAGTTTAATACAGATGAACACTGAAGCTTTCTTT. Encoded protein: CASSLIQMNTEAFF.

V is TRBV20-1 and J is TRBJ2-2; TRBD1 matches at 7 bases. V lost 3 bases, J lost 1 base, and 5 bases stayed unmatched. Germline CDR1 DFQATT, CDR2 SNEGSKA (reference sequence). The CDR3 totals 15 residues. In nucleotides, the CDR3 is TGCAGTGCTAGTGAGGGGGCGCGGAACACCGGGGAGCTGTTTTTT. This encodes CSASEGARNTGELFF.

This sequence joins TRBV6-5 and TRBJ1-1; D not certain. The CDR3 is 15 residues long. Per the germline V gene, CDR1 is MNHEY and CDR2 is SVGAGI. V lost 7 bases and J lost 2, with 17 bases in between. CDR3 in amino acids: CASTATQNRNTEAFF. The CDR3, as DNA: TGTGCCAGCACCGCTACCCAAAACAGAAACACTGAAGCTTTCTTT.

This clone has more than one count but fewer than ten. The chain employs TRBV5-6 and TRBJ2-7, with TRBD1 matching 12 bases. V lost 7 bases and J lost 4; bases outside the gene matches: 3. Germline V CDR1 and CDR2: SGHDT, YYEEEE. The CDR3 is 13 residues long. CDR3 amino acids: CASGGQGAYEQYF. The CDR3 DNA reads TGTGCCAGCGGGGGACAGGGGGCTTACGAGCAGTACTTC.

The chain links TRBV2 to TRBJ1-5; TRBD1 might be the D (6 bases). The CDR3 contains 15 residues. V gave up 4 bases and J gave up 2 bases, with 12 bases separating them. Germline V gene sequence: CDR1 SNHLY, CDR2 FYNNEI. DNA for the CDR3: TGTGCCAGCAGTGGGGGGCAGCTACGCAATCAGCCCCAGCATTTT. It encodes CASSGGQLRNQPQHF.

The J gene is TRBJ1-1, the V gene TRBV28; D is unresolved. V was shortened by 1 base and J by 5 bases, with 20 bases between the two germline ends. The CDR3 runs 17 residues. CDR1 and CDR2 (germline): MDHEN, SYDVKM. CDR3 bases: TGTGCCAGCAGTTTATCGGGCGAGGGTATCCTGCGAACTGAAGCTTTCTTT. Translating gives CASSLSGEGILRTEAFF.

This clone is a singleton in its sample. The chain uses TRBV19 and TRBJ1-4, with D perhaps TRBD1 (5 bases). Germline V CDR1 and CDR2: LNHDA, SQIVND (reference sequence). V lost 5 bases and J lost 10, with 23 bases in between. The CDR3 has 16 amino acids. The CDR3 nucleotides are TGTGCCAGTAGTCCAAACCTCGGGACTCTCCCCGGAAAACTGTTTTTT. Residues: CASSPNLGTLPGKLFF.

The rearrangement links TRBV5-4 to TRBJ1-6; 8 nucleotides line up with TRBD1. This CDR3 contains 15 residues. Germline V gene sequence: CDR1 SGHNT, CDR2 YYREEE (reference sequence). J was trimmed by 3 bases and V by 4 bases; bases with no gene match: 3. The CDR3 region has the DNA TGTGCCAGCAGCCTCGACAGGGGCTATAATTCACCCCTCCACTTT. Protein sequence: CASSLDRGYNSPLHF.

The rearrangement joins TRBV19 to TRBJ2-3; D is perhaps TRBD2 (6 bases). The CDR3 loop spans 15 amino acids. V lost 2 bases and J lost 0, with 9 bases in between. Germline V gene data show CDR1 as LNHDA and CDR2 as SQIVND (reference sequence). DNA of the CDR3: TGTGCCAGTAGTATATTCGGGGGTAGCACAGATACGCAGTATTTT. It yields the protein CASSIFGGSTDTQYF.

This chain uses TRBV28 with TRBJ1-5, with 7 bases identical to TRBD1. CDR1 is MDHEN and CDR2 is SYDVKM in the germline V gene. This CDR3 region has 13 residues. V was pared by 8 bases and J by 3 bases, with 4 bases of the junction left unmatched. The CDR3 bases are TGTGCCAGCTGGGGACAGATCAATCAGCCCCAGCATTTT. Amino acids: CASWGQINQPQHF.

This chain joins TRBV7-9 and TRBJ1-2; no definite D call. The V gene lost 0 bases and the J gene lost 1 base, with 9 bases spanning the gap. The CDR3 is 15 amino acids. CDR1 and CDR2 from the germline V gene are SEHNR and FQNEAQ (reference sequence). This CDR3 is CASSLAAVNNYGYTF. The CDR3 DNA reads as TGTGCCAGCAGCTTAGCGGCGGTAAATAACTATGGCTACACCTTC.

V is TRBV2 and J is TRBJ1-4; TRBD1 matches at 9 bases. CDR1 is SNHLY, CDR2 FYNNEI, per germline. The CDR3 length is 14 residues. V shed 5 bases, J shed 8 bases, and the junction held 6 bases outside the gene matches. The CDR3 region is CASSSGTGLEKLFF. For the CDR3, the DNA is TGTGCCAGCAGTTCCGGGACAGGGTTAGAAAAACTGTTTTTT.

The chain links TRBV3-1 (or the pseudogene TRBV3-2) to TRBJ2-5, with D unresolved. From germline, CDR1 is LGHDT and CDR2 YNNKEL (reference sequence). Trimming pared 4 bases from V and 0 bases from J, leaving 9 bases between. This CDR3 contains 14 residues. CDR3 DNA: TGTGCCAGCAGCCTTGCACGGGACCAAGAGACCCAGTACTTC. Translated, it gives CASSLARDQETQYF.

The chain employs TRBV5-4 and TRBJ2-1, with 9 nucleotides matching TRBD2. The CDR3 covers 12 residues. With V trimmed by 4 bases and J by 9 bases, 2 bases remained unmatched. Germline V gene data show CDR1 as SGHNT and CDR2 as YYREEE (reference sequence). The CDR3 protein is CASSPTSGEQFF. CDR3 nucleotide sequence: TGTGCCAGCAGCCCGACTAGCGGTGAGCAGTTCTTC. The whole variable domain, remainder taken from reference TRBV5-4 and TRBJ2-1, is ETGVTQSPTHLIKTRGQQVTLRCSSQSGHNTVSWYQQALGQGPQFIFQYYREEENGRGNFPPRFSGLQFPNYSSELNVNALELDDSALYLCASSPTSGEQFFGPGTRLTVL.